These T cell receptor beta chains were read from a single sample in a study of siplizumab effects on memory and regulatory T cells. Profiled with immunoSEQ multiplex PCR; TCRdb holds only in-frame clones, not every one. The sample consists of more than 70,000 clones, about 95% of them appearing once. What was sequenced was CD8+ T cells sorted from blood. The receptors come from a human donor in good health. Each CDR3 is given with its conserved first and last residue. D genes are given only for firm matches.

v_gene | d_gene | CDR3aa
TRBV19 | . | CASSMGARSPGELFF
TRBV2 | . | CASSEGYTGELFF
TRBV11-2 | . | CASSLGLTEQYF
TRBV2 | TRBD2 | CASSGRKAVNEQFF
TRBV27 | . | CASSLLGHSYEQYF
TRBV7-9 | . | CASSSGNQETQYF
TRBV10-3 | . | CAISARDSQVGELFF
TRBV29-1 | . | CSTITFWGAEDTQYF
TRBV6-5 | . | CASSYGGQDTQYF
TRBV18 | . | CASSPPSKNQPQHF